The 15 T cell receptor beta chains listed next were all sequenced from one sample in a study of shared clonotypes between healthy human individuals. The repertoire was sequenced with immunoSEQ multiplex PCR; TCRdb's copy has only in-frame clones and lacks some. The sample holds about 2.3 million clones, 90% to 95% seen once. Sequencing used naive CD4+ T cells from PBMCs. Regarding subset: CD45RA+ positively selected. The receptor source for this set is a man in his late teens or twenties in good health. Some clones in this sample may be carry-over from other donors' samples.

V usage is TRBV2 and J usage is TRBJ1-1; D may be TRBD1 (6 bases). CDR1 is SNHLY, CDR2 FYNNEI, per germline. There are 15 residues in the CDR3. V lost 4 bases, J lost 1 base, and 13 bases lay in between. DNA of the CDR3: TGTGCCAGCAGTGCACCAAGGGACACGAACACTGAAGCTTTCTTT. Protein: CASSAPRDTNTEAFF.

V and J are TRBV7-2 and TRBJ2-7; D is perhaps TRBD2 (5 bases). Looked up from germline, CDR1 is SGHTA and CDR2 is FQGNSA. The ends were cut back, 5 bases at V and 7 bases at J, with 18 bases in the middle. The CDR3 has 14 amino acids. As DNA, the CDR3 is TGTGCCAGCAGCACCGGACTGGGGATTCTGGAGCAGTACTTC. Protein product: CASSTGLGILEQYF.

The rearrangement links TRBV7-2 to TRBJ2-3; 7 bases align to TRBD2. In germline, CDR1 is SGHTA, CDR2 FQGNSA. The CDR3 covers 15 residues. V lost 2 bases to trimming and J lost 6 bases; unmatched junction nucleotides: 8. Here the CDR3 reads CASSLRGGRTDTQYF. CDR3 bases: TGTGCCAGCAGCTTAAGGGGAGGGAGAACTGATACGCAGTATTTT.

CDR3 coding DNA: TGTGCCAGTTCGGGACAGGGGACAGATACGCAGTATTTT. This codes for CASSGQGTDTQYF. The rearrangement uses TRBV6-5 and TRBJ2-3, with 10 positions matching TRBD1. From germline, CDR1 is MNHEY and CDR2 SVGAGI. V shed 9 bases and J 3 bases; nucleotides not matched to a gene: 3. The CDR3 loop spans 13 amino acids.

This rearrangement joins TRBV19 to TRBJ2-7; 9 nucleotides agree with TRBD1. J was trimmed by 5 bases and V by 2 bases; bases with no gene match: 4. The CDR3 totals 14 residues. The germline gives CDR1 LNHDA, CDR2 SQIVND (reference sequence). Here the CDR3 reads CASSIRGTGNEQYF. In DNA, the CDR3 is TGTGCCAGTAGTATAAGAGGGACAGGGAACGAGCAGTACTTC.

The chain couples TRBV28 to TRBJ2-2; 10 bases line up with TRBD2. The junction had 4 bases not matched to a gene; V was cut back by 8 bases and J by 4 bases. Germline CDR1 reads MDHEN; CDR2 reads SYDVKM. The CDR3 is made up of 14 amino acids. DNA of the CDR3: TGTGCCAGCCGGCTAGCGGGAGCCACCGGGGAGCTGTTTTTT. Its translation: CASRLAGATGELFF.

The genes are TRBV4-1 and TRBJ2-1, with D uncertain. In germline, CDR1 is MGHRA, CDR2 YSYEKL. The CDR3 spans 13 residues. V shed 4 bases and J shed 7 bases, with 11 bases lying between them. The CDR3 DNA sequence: TGCGCCAGCAGCCGTCCGGGCCCGAATGAGCAGTTCTTC. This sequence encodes CASSRPGPNEQFF.

CDR3 region: CASSGRDEQYF. In DNA, the CDR3 is TGTGCCAGCAGTGGGAGGGACGAGCAGTACTTC. V usage is TRBV25-1 and J usage is TRBJ2-5, with D possibly being TRBD2 (6 bases). The J call may not be correct, given that the DNA end is closer to TRBJ2-7. CDR3 length equals 11 residues. Germline CDR1 reads MGHDK; CDR2 reads SYGVNS.

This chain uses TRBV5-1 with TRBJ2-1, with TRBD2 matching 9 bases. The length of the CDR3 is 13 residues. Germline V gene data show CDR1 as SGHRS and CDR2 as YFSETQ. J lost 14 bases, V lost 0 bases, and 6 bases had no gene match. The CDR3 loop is CASSLGWREGKFF. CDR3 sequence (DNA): TGCGCCAGCAGCTTGGGTTGGCGGGAGGGGAAGTTCTTC. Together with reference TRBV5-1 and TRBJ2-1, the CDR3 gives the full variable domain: KAGVTQTPRYLIKTRGQQVTLSCSPISGHRSVSWYQQTPGQGLQFLFEYFSETQRNKGNFPGRFSGRQFSNSRSEMNVSTLELGDSALYLCASSLGWREGKFFGPGTRLTVL.

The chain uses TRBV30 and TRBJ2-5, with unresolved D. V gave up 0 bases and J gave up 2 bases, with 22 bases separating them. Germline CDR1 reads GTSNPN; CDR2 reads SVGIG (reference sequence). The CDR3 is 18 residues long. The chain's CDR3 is CAWSVSVVLFRGQETQYF. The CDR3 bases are TGTGCCTGGAGTGTATCGGTAGTACTCTTCCGTGGGCAAGAGACCCAGTACTTC.

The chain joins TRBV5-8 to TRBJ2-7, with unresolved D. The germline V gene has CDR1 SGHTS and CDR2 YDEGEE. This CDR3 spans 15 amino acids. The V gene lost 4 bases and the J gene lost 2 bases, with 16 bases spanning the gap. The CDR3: CASSAYGSLTYEQYF. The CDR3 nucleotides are TGTGCCAGCAGCGCTTATGGCAGTCTGACCTACGAGCAGTACTTC.

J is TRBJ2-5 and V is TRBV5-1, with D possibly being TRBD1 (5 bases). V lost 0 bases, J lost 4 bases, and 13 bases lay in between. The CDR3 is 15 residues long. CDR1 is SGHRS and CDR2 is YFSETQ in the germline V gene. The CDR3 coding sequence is TGCGCCAGCAGCTTGGCCCAGGGTAGGGGAGAGACCCAGTACTTC. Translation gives CASSLAQGRGETQYF.

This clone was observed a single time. CDR3 DNA: TGCGCCAGCAGCCCCCGGGGGGGGCTTGGGAATGAGCAGTTCTTC. This encodes CASSPRGGLGNEQFF. The genes are TRBV4-1 and TRBJ2-1, with 8 bases identical to TRBD2. The CDR3 totals 15 residues. J was trimmed by 7 bases and V by 4 bases; bases with no gene match: 9. Looked up from germline, CDR1 is MGHRA and CDR2 is YSYEKL.

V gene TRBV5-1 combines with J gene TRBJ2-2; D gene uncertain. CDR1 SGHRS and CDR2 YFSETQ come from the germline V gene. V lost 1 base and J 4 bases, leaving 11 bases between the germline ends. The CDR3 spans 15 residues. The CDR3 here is CASSLSLITTGELFF. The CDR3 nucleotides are TGCGCCAGCAGCTTGAGTTTAATCACCACCGGGGAGCTGTTTTTT. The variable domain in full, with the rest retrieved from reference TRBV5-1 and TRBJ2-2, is KAGVTQTPRYLIKTRGQQVTLSCSPISGHRSVSWYQQTPGQGLQFLFEYFSETQRNKGNFPGRFSGRQFSNSRSEMNVSTLELGDSALYLCASSLSLITTGELFFGEGSRLTVL.

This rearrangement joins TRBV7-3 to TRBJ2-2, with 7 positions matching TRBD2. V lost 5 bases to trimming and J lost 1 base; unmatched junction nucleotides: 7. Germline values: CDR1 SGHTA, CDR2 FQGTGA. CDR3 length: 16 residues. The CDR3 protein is CASSPFQRENTGELFF. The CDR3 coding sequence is TGTGCCAGCAGCCCGTTCCAGCGGGAGAACACCGGGGAGCTGTTTTTT.